The 6 T cell receptor beta chains below come from one sample, sequenced in a study of T-cell reconstitution after alpha-beta-depleted transplantation in children. TCRbeta library preparation incorporated unique molecular identifiers. TCRdb reanalysed the PCR reads using MiXCR and keeps one entry per CDR3 protein. The sample yields approximately 350,000 distinct CDR3 sequences, about 14% seen once. This specimen consisted of PBMCs, obtained from the stem cell graft. The receptors originated from a human donor who donated a stem cell graft to a child with Fanconi anemia.

This rearrangement joins TRBV6-2 or TRBV6-3 to TRBJ2-3; 11 bases fit TRBD2. Per the germline V gene, CDR1 is MNHEY and CDR2 is SVGEGT. After removal of 0 bases from V and 2 bases from J, the junction contained 4 bases not matched to a gene. The CDR3 totals 17 residues. The CDR3 DNA follows: TGTGCCAGCAGTTACTCGATACTAGCGGGGGACACAGATACGCAGTATTTT. This encodes CASSYSILAGDTDTQYF.

V and J are TRBV18 and TRBJ1-6; D might be TRBD1 (5 bases). The germline V gene encodes CDR1 KGHSH and CDR2 LQKENI. V lost 6 bases and J lost 6, with 15 bases in between. CDR3 length equals 15 residues. CDR3 region: CASSPGTSRNSPLHF. The CDR3 coding sequence is TGTGCCAGCTCTCCAGGGACTTCTCGTAATTCACCCCTCCACTTT.

In this sample, this clonotype turned up a few times. The chain's CDR3 is CASSLTTYGYTF. The CDR3 nucleotides are TGTGCCAGCAGTCTTACAACCTATGGCTACACCTTC. V usage is TRBV12-3 or TRBV12-4 and J usage is TRBJ1-2; D remains unclear. This CDR3 has 12 residues. V was trimmed by 5 bases and J by 4 bases, leaving 8 bases between them.

This clonotype appeared a few times. This chain joins TRBV12-3 or TRBV12-4 and TRBJ2-1, with D unclear. V dropped 1 base and J dropped 9 bases, with 16 bases sitting between them. The CDR3 totals 15 residues. Here the CDR3 DNA reads TGTGCCAGCAGTTTAGACCCATTTGACCGTAGTGAGCAGTTCTTC. Translating gives CASSLDPFDRSEQFF.

There are a few counts of this clonotype. The CDR3 sequence is CASSIAGGNYNEQFF. DNA of the CDR3: TGTGCCAGCAGCATAGCGGGGGGGAATTACAATGAGCAGTTCTTC. The chain is built from TRBV9 and TRBJ2-1, with 11 bases aligning to TRBD2. The germline V gene has CDR1 SGDLS and CDR2 YYNGEE. This CDR3 has 15 residues. Trimming removed 4 bases from V and 4 bases from J; junction bases left unmatched: 4.

The J gene is TRBJ2-1, the V gene TRBV6-2 or TRBV6-3, with 11 bases fitting TRBD2. The CDR3 runs 17 residues. Trimming at V came to 0 bases and at J to 2 bases, leaving 3 bases not matched to a gene. Per germline, CDR1 MNHEY and CDR2 SVGEGT. CDR3 region: CASSYSELAGAYNEQFF. Here the CDR3 DNA reads TGTGCCAGCAGTTACTCCGAACTAGCGGGGGCCTACAATGAGCAGTTCTTC.